The 7 T cell receptor beta chains below come from one sample, sequenced in a study of blood T cells in healthy people across ages. A second PCR, run for 7 to 11 cycles, used a sample-barcoded 5' primer plus a J-beta primer mix. MiXCR was run by TCRdb on the 5' RACE reads, yielding one entry per CDR3 protein. Among roughly 930,000 distinct CDR3 sequences, approximately 49% were seen once, and the ten largest hold under 15%. The specimen sequenced was blood. These receptors were collected from a man under 40 in good health.

This clonotype was counted only a few times. V gene TRBV6-6 combines with J gene TRBJ1-2; D not resolved. CDR3 size: 14 residues. CDR1 MNHNY and CDR2 SVGAGI come from the germline V gene (reference sequence). Trimming stripped 5 bases from V and 8 bases from J, with 18 bases between. The CDR3 sequence: CASSDLTSSEGYTF. The DNA of the CDR3 is TGTGCCAGCAGTGACCTAACCTCTTCCGAGGGCTACACCTTC.

This clonotype has more than one count but fewer than ten. V usage is TRBV28 and J usage is TRBJ2-7, with 7 bases identical to TRBD1. Germline V gives CDR1 MDHEN, CDR2 SYDVKM. The CDR3 sequence is 11 residues long. Trimming at V came to 5 bases and at J to 8 bases, leaving 3 bases not matched to a gene. DNA of the CDR3: TGTGCCAGCAGTCTGGACAGGCAGCAGTACTTC. This sequence encodes CASSLDRQQYF. Based on the CDR3 plus reference TRBV28 and TRBJ2-7, the full variable domain is DVKVTQSSRYLVKRTGEKVFLECVQDMDHENMFWYRQDPGLGLRLIYFSYDVKMKEKGDIPEGYSVSREKKERFSLILESASTNQTSMYLCASSLDRQQYFGPGTRLTVT.

This clonotype was observed once. This chain joins TRBV6-5 and TRBJ2-3; D gene uncertain. V lost 5 bases and J 2 bases, leaving 14 bases between the germline ends. Germline V gene sequence: CDR1 MNHEY, CDR2 SVGAGI. The CDR3 loop spans 15 amino acids. CDR3 region: CASSPRQTPTDTQYF. Written as DNA, the CDR3 is TGTGCCAGCAGTCCCCGCCAAACACCCACAGATACGCAGTATTTT.

The gene calls are TRBV29-1 and TRBJ1-2, with TRBD1 as a possible D gene (5 bases). CDR3 length: 14 amino acids. Trimming took 5 bases from V and 0 from J, leaving 13 bases between them. Germline V gene data show CDR1 as SQVTM and CDR2 as ANQGSEA. The CDR3: CSVNRDGTNYGYTF. The CDR3 bases are TGCAGCGTTAACCGGGACGGAACTAACTATGGCTACACCTTC.

The gene calls are TRBV2 and TRBJ2-7; either TRBD1 or TRBD2 may fit D (5 bases each). The CDR3 loop spans 13 amino acids. From germline, CDR1 is SNHLY and CDR2 FYNNEI. V was cut by 8 bases and J by 4 bases, with 15 bases left in between. CDR3 bases: TGTGCCAGCCACCCCGGGACCACATACGAGCAGTACTTC. Its translation is CASHPGTTYEQYF.

This clonotype came up a few times. The chain links TRBV4-2 to TRBJ1-2; D is perhaps TRBD1 (5 bases). The CDR3 length is 15 residues. The V gene's germline CDR1 is LGHNA and CDR2 YNFKEQ. The germline V and J ends were trimmed by 4 bases and 3 bases, with 15 bases remaining between them. The CDR3, as DNA: TGTGCCAGCAGCCCCCGAAGTGGGGGAGACTATGGCTACACCTTC. Amino acid sequence: CASSPRSGGDYGYTF.

This clonotype was detected many times. J is TRBJ2-7 and V is TRBV29-1; TRBD1 is a possible D gene (6 bases). Germline V gene lookup returns CDR1 SQVTM and CDR2 ANQGSEA. The CDR3 covers 12 residues. Trimming took 5 bases from V and 3 from J, leaving 11 bases between them. CDR3 sequence (DNA): TGCAGCGTTTTACAGGGTCTCTACGAGCAGTACTTC. It encodes CSVLQGLYEQYF.